This TCR beta chain originates from a study of blood T cell repertoires in COVID-19. Data came from immunoSEQ multiplex PCR; TCRdb stores just in-frame clones and leaves some out. The sample carries some 670,000 clones, approximately 90% recorded once. Looked up from germline, CDR1 is KGHDR and CDR2 is SFDVKD. The CDR3 has 14 residues. Germline trimming cut 9 bases from V and 5 bases from J; bases unmatched to any gene: 8. The chain has TRBV24-1 and TRBJ2-3; 9 nucleotides line up with TRBD2. This clonotype was obtained from a woman aged 18-35 years with acute or convalescent COVID-19. Material: peripheral blood. CDR3 sequence reads: CATLAGAGEDTQYF. CDR3 in DNA: TGTGCCACCTTAGCGGGGGCCGGTGAAGATACGCAGTATTTT.